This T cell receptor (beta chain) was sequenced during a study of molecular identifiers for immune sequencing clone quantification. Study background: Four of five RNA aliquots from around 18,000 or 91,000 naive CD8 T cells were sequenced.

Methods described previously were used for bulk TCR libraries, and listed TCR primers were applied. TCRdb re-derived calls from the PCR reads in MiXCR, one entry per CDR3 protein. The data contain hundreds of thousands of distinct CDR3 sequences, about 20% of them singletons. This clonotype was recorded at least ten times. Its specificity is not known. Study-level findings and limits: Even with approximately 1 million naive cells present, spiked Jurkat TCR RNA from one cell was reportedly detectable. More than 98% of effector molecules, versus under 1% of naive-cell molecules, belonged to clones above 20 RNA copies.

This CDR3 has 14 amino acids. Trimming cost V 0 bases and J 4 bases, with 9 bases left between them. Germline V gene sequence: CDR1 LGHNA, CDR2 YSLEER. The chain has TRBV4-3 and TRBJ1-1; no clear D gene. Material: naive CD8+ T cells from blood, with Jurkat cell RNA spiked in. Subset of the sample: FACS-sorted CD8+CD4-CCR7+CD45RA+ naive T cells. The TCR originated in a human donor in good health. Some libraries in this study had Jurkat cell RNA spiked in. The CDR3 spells CASSQDLLPTEAFF. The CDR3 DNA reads TGCGCCAGCAGCCAAGACTTGTTGCCCACTGAAGCTTTCTTT.